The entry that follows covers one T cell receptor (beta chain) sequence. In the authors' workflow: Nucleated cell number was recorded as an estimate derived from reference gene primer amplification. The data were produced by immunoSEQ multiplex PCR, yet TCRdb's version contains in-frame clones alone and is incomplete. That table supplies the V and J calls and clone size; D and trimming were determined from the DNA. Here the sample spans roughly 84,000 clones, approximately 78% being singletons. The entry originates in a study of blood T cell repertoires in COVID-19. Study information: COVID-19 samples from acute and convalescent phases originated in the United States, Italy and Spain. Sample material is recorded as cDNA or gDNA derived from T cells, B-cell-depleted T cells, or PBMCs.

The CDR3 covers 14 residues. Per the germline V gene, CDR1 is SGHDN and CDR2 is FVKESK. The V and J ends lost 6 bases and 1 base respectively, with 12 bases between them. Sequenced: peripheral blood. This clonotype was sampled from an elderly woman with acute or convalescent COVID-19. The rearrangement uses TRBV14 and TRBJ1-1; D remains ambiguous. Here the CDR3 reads CASSSTGRNTEAFF. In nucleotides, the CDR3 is TGTGCCAGCAGTAGCACTGGTAGGAACACTGAAGCTTTCTTT.